This T cell receptor beta chain was sequenced in a study of cytomegalovirus exposure and HLA in healthy donors (dated by TCRdb to the late 2010s). Background on the whole study: In an earlier analysis of 450 to 750 of the donors, about 260 Gb of sequence data and some 120 million unique TCR beta sequences from approximately 180 million T cells were reported. Roughly 300 gigabases of sequencing data and 91 million or so unique TCR sequences made up an early release that covered about 640 HLA-typed donors. Of the roughly 400 genotyped donors, approximately 81% were placed in the genetic ancestry cluster associated with self-reported Caucasian donors. The study aimed to test whether signatures of past pathogen exposure could be identified by cataloging public T cell receptors. Using immunosequencing, the study profiled T cell repertoires from 550 to 750 subjects and related those repertoires to cytomegalovirus serostatus. Besides the first cohort of approximately 710 subjects, a separate validation cohort made up of about 120 different subjects was used. To predict cytomegalovirus infection status, the study combined high-throughput TCR immunosequencing, statistical association of individual TCRs with disease status, and machine learning. A later analysis re-examined previously published TCR beta repertoires from 500 to 700 donors and added high-resolution HLA genotyping to investigate patterns of TCR occurrence. In the later analysis, no new phenotypic data were used to find candidate immune exposures; instead, reliance was placed on TCR beta sequences and their occurrence across donors. An earlier analysis of some 500 of the donors used high-throughput TCR beta sequencing to judge whether each TCR beta V gene segment behaved as functional or pseudogenic. Donor age, sex, ethnicity and CMV serostatus were compiled together with the repertoire data. A later genetic analysis took genome-wide SNP genotypes for about 55% of the 666 donors and used that subset as a discovery cohort. Every repertoire in the discovery cohort had been generated on one and the same sequencing platform. Both class I and class II loci were covered by HLA typing, at four-digit resolution. The number of typed donors differed by locus: 629-630 for A, B, C, DRB1 and DQB1; about 520 for DQA1; 606 for DPA1; and around 470 for DPB1. Roughly 5 DR-DQ haplotypes were treated as single units for association and clustering because of strong linkage in the cohort. On average, roughly 240,000 unique TCR beta nucleotide sequences were sequenced per donor among 398 genotyped donors of the cohort, with roughly 18% of those sequences being non-productive.

The cohort consisted of 600 to 750 healthy bone marrow donors. At the time of sampling, every cohort member was nominally healthy, though immune exposures that went unrecorded were likely present. The donor was CMV seronegative and belonged to the group of under 400 seronegative cohort members. A peripheral blood sample was provided by each donor, and peripheral blood mononuclear cells were used for TCR beta sequencing. Genomic DNA was extracted from the blood cell samples with the Qiagen DNeasy Blood Extraction Kit. According to the germline V gene, CDR1 reads SGHTA and CDR2 reads FQGNSA. Relative to germline, V is missing 0 bases and J is missing 5 bases, with 3 bases of the junction outside any gene match. The CDR3 measures 14 amino acids from cysteine to phenylalanine. Of the read, only the CDR3 DNA is kept; its 42 bases are in frame from base 1. The library relied on the immunoSEQ multiplex PCR assay. The multiplex PCR relied on a mix of 60 forward primers for TCR Vbeta segments and 13 reverse primers for TCR Jbeta segments. A multiplex PCR assay on genomic DNA amplified the CDR3 region of rearranged TCR beta genes. The Illumina HiSeq System was used to sequence the amplified TCR beta libraries as 87-base-pair reads. The paper's processing steps were these. In a later analysis, some 80 million unique TCR beta chains were counted across the 690 or so repertoires, and some 10 million of these chains were shared by at least two donors. A nearest-neighbor algorithm error-corrected the raw reads and collapsed the reads into unique sequences, merging closely related sequences to remove PCR and sequencing errors. CDR3 sequences were aligned to IMGT reference sequences to assign V, D and J gene segments. Each retained sequence needed at least a six-nucleotide match to both a V gene segment and a J gene segment. A rearrangement was called productive if the CDR3 had no stop codons and remained in frame with V and J, and every other rearrangement was called non-productive. CDR3 was defined by IMGT convention, running from the second conserved V-encoded cysteine to the conserved J-encoded phenylalanine. In an earlier analysis of 587 of the donors, sequences lacking an unambiguous match to a single V gene segment were excluded. In an earlier analysis of several hundred of the donors, V segments were called functional above 56.7% productive rearrangements and were called segregating when the between-donor standard deviation exceeded 5%. A statistical classification framework was built for diagnosing cytomegalovirus status from the catalog of TCR beta chain sequences. A later analysis assigned V and J genes by comparing TCR nucleotide sequences with IMGT/GENE-DB human TR gene sequences. The TCRdist pipeline was used in a later analysis to assign CDR3 sequences and most-parsimonious VDJ recombination scenarios. In a later analysis, each TCR beta chain was defined by its CDR3 amino acid sequence together with its V-gene family, and reads lacking a unique V-gene family were excluded. To address suspected cross-contamination and a sequencing artifact, a later analysis removed 550 to 750 highly shared, low-generation-probability nucleotide sequences. A later analysis calculated a clonal expansion index for each public chain from normalized within-repertoire ranks of inferred template counts. Generation probabilities in a later analysis came from a VDJ recombination model fitted to out-of-frame rearrangements, and those results were checked against IGoR. Hypergeometric tests were used in a later analysis to score TCR-TCR, TCR-HLA and TCR-CMV co-occurrence, with a repertoire-size bias correction applied to the TCR pairs. To estimate false discovery rates, a later analysis permuted the HLA or CMV assignments 20 times. A later analysis grouped co-occurring TCRs with DBSCAN, adding TCRdist sequence similarity when clustering within HLA-allele-positive subsets. Repertoires with fewer than 30,000 or more than 120,000 public chains were left out of co-occurrence clustering, as were five repertoires with anomalous nucleotide sharing. TCRdb re-hosts the immuneACCESS table, in-frame sequences only. Its copies lack some clones; in the studies checked, an unresolved V gene accounts for under half of them, and the cause for the rest is not known. V, J and clone size are taken as reported in that table, and D and trimming were inferred from the DNA itself. Within this sample are some 130,000 clones, with approximately 74% of them counted one time only. Clones ranked in the top ten supply around 7.2% of the sample.

A note on this clone: It has no known antigen specificity. One base away there is no much larger clone; base qualities are not given. The same CDR3 can be traced to other DNA sequences in this sample.

Study-wide findings and limitations: Compared with the roughly 670-donor mean, donors in an Asian-associated ancestry cluster had fewer N-insertions in productive TCRs, according to a later genetic analysis. Roughly uniform sequencing depth across donors was assumed in presence/absence analyses, although this assumption may not hold. The authors suggested that the approach could potentially be generalized to other disease states and immunological phenotypes. The only immune exposure information available for the cohort was CMV serostatus. A later analysis reported that several top co-occurrence clusters appeared linked to parvovirus B19, influenza, CMV and Epstein-Barr virus. When HLA alleles, especially DR and DQ, strongly co-occurred, TCR associations were difficult to assign to individual alleles. Because HLA typing was unavailable for some donors at each locus, only the typed subset was used in association tests. A cluster of highly shared sequence variants was judged likely to be a technical artifact of the sequencing pipeline. A later analysis found that HLA-associated TCR beta chains were more clonally expanded and had lower generation probabilities than equally common non-associated chains. In a later analysis, TCR association rates were found to vary across HLA loci, with the most associated TCRs seen for DRB1 alleles and the fewest for HLA-C alleles. A later analysis found that most CMV-associated TCR beta chains appeared HLA-restricted, with HLA associations seemingly driven largely by CMV exposure. The cohort was sequenced for TCR beta chains only, and without alpha or paired-chain data the features that could be detected were limited. Because counts were too low, some 16 rarely observed V segments, including chromosome 9 orphons, were excluded from the earlier analysis of roughly 580 of the donors. In vitro tests confirmed that a few of the cytomegalovirus-associated TCR beta chains recognize cytomegalovirus antigens. Most TCR sequences were seen in very few donors, while some public TCRs were found in many individuals. An association between a missense DCLRE1C variant and V-gene and J-gene trimming of TCR beta chains was found in a later genetic analysis and replicated in an independent cohort. Some IMGT-functional V segments, including TRBV6-2 and TRBV6-3, could not be distinguished by the 87-base-pair reads and were therefore excluded. Specific HLA alleles were associated with about 17,000 TCR beta sequences at a false discovery rate of 0.05 in a later analysis. A further reported finding was that TCR beta sequences accurately predicted the HLA-A and HLA-B alleles for most subjects in the first cohort. A total of roughly 160 TCR beta chains were listed by the study as associated with cytomegalovirus. The classifier was reported to diagnose cytomegalovirus status with high specificity and sensitivity in both the original cohort and the validation cohort. Correlated functional status among segregating V segments might reflect linkage disequilibrium, but an unknown experimental factor could not be ruled out. In an earlier analysis of roughly 560 of the donors, most TCR beta V segments were observed in productive rearrangements about 87% or about 30% of the time, broadly matching IMGT annotations.

The material sequenced was PBMCs. The sequence was collected from a male donor in good health and CMV-seronegative. The chain is made from TRBV7-2 and TRBJ2-5, with 7 bases matching TRBD1. The CDR3 region: CASSLAGGGETQYF. At the DNA level, the sequence is TGTGCCAGCAGCTTAGCAGGGGGCGGGGAGACCCAGTACTTC. With the rest looked up from the reference TRBV7-2 and TRBJ2-5 genes rather than sequenced, the full variable domain is GAGVSQSPSNKVTEKGKDVELRCDPISGHTALYWYRQSLGQGLEFLIYFQGNSAPDKSGLPSDRFSAERTGGSVSTLTIQRTQQEDSAVYLCASSLAGGGETQYFGPGTRLLVL.